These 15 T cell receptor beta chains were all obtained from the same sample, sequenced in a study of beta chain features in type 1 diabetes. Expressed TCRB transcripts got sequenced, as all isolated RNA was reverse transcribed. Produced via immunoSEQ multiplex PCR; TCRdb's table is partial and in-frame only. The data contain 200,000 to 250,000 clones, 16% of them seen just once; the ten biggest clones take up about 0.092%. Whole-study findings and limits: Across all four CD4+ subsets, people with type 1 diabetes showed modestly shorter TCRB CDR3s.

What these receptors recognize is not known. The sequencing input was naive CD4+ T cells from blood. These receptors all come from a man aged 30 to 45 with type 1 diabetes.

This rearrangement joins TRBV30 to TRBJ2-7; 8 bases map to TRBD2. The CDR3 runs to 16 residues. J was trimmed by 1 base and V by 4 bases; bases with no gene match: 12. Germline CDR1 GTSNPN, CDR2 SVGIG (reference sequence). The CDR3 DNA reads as TGTGCCTGGAACCGCCTGATGGGCGGGAGGTCCTACGAGCAGTACTTC. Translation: CAWNRLMGGRSYEQYF. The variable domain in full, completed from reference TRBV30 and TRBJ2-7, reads SQTIHQWPATLVQPVGSPLSLECTVEGTSNPNLYWYRQAAGRGLQLLFYSVGIGQISSEVPQNLSASRPQDRQFILSSKKLLLSDSGFYLCAWNRLMGGRSYEQYFGPGTRLTVT.

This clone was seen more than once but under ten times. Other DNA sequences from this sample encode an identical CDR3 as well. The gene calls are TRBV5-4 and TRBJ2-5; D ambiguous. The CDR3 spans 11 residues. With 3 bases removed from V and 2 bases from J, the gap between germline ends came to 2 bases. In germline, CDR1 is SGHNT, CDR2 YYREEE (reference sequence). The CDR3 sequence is CASSSQETQYF. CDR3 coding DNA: TGTGCCAGCAGCTCTCAAGAGACCCAGTACTTC. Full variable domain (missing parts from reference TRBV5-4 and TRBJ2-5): ETGVTQSPTHLIKTRGQQVTLRCSSQSGHNTVSWYQQALGQGPQFIFQYYREEENGRGNFPPRFSGLQFPNYSSELNVNALELDDSALYLCASSSQETQYFGPGTRLLVL.

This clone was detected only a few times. CDR3 DNA sequence: TGCGCCAGCAGCCTCGTAGCCAAAAACATTCAGTACTTC. It translates to CASSLVAKNIQYF. This chain joins TRBV4-3 and TRBJ2-4; D is unclear. V lost 4 bases and J 0 bases, leaving 4 bases between the germline ends. This CDR3 spans 13 amino acids. CDR1 and CDR2 from the germline V gene are LGHNA and YSLEER.

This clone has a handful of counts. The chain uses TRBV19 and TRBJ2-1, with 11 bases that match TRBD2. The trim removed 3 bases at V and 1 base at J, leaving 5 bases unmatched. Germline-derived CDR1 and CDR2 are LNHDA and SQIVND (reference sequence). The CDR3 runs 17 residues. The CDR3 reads CASSIPLAGGSYNEQFF. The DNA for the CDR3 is TGTGCCAGTAGTATCCCATTAGCGGGAGGGTCCTACAATGAGCAGTTCTTC.

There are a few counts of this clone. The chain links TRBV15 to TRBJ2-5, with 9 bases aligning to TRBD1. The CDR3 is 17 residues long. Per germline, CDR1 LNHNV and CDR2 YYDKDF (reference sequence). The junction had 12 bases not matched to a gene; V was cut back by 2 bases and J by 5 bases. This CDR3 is CATSRFLPGQGSETQYF. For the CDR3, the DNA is TGTGCCACCAGCAGATTTTTGCCGGGACAGGGCTCGGAGACCCAGTACTTC.

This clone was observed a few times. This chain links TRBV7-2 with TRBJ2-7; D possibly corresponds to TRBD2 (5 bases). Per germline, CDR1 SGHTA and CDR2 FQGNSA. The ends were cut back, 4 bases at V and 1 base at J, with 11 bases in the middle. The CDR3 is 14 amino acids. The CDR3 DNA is TGTGCCAGCAGCTCGCGCGGGCGGTCCTACGAGCAGTACTTC. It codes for CASSSRGRSYEQYF.

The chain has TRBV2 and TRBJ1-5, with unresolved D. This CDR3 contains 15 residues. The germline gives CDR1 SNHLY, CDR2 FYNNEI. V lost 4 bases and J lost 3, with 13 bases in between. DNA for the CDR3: TGTGCCAGCAGTGGGGCCGGGCAGGCCAATCAGCCCCAGCATTTT. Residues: CASSGAGQANQPQHF.

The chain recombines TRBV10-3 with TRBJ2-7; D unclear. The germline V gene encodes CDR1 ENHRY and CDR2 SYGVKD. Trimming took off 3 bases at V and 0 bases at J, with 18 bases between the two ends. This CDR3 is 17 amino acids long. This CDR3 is CAISDRQILASSYEQYF. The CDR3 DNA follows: TGTGCCATCAGTGATAGGCAGATTCTTGCGAGCTCCTACGAGCAGTACTTC.

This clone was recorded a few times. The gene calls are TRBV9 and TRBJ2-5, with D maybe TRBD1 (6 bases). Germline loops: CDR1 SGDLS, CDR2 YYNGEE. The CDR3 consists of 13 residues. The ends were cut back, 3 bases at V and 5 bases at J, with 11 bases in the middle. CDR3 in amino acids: CASSGRQAETQYF. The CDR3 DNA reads TGTGCCAGCAGCGGGCGACAGGCGGAGACCCAGTACTTC.

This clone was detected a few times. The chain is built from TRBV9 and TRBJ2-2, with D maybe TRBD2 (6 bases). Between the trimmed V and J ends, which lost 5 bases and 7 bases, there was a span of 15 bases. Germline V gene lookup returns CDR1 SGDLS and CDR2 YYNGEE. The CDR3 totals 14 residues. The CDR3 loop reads CASSILVEGGELFF. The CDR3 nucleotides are TGTGCCAGCAGTATACTAGTGGAGGGCGGGGAGCTGTTTTTT.

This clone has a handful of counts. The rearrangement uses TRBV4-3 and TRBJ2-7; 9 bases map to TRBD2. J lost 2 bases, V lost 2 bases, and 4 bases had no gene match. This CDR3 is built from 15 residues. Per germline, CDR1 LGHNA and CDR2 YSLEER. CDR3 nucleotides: TGCGCCAGCAGCCAACCCCTAGCGGGACCCTACGAGCAGTACTTC. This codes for CASSQPLAGPYEQYF.

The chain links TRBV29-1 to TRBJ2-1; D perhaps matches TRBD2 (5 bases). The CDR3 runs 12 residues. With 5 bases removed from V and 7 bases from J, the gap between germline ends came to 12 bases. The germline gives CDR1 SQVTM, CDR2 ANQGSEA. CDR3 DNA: TGCAGCGTTAGGGAGTCACTTAATGAGCAGTTCTTC. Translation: CSVRESLNEQFF.

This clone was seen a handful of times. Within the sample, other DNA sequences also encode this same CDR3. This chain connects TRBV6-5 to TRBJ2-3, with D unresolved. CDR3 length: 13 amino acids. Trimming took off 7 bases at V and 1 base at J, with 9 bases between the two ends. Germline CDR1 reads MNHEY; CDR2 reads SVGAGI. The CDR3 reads CASTSSGTDTQYF. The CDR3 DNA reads TGTGCCAGCACCTCGAGCGGCACAGATACGCAGTATTTT.

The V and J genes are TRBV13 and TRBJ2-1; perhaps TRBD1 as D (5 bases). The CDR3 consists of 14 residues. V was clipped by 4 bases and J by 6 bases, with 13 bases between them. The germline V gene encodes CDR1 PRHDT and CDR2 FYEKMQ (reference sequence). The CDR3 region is CASSSLSGFNEQFF. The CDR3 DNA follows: TGTGCCAGCAGCTCTCTCTCAGGGTTCAATGAGCAGTTCTTC.

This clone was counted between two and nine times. The CDR3 loop is CSVLIKSLAASYEQYF. The CDR3, as DNA: TGCAGCGTTCTGATTAAGTCTTTAGCGGCCTCCTACGAGCAGTACTTC. The gene calls are TRBV29-1 and TRBJ2-7, with a tentative D call TRBD2 (6 bases). The CDR3 is made up of 16 amino acids. Germline loops: CDR1 SQVTM, CDR2 ANQGSEA. V was cut by 5 bases and J by 0 bases, with 20 bases left in between.